The 5 T cell receptor beta chains below come from one sample, sequenced in a study of regulatory T cells in long-lasting Graves disease (dated by TCRdb to the early 2020s). Preparation of the library involved multiplex PCR. Sequencer: Illumina HiSeq 4000. TCR beta libraries were built with iRepertoire HTBI primers and Arm-PCR amplification of CDR3 regions. Using fastp at Q25 and MiXCR, TCRdb reprocessed the public reads and kept productive beta chains. CDR3 protein sequences are deduplicated, and each keeps its most common genes and DNA. The table for this sample lists hundreds of thousands of distinct CDR3 sequences; less than 25% of them were counted only once. The top ten constitute about 7.8% of the sample. In the paper's terms, the time point label means: persistent/refractory GD, antithyroid drugs over 5 years with positive TRAb. For both TCR sequencing and RNA sequencing, RNA was extracted from PBMCs in TRIzol.

The specimen comprised peripheral blood mononuclear cells (PBMCs), sampled when the disease was refractory, from a patient treated with antithyroid drugs. The receptors derive from a female donor with Graves disease.

On this clonotype: A much larger clone lies one base from this, so it may be a read error. The chain combines TRBV29-1 with TRBJ2-5, with D perhaps matching TRBD1 or TRBD2 (6 bases each). V lost 3 bases and J lost 7, with 15 bases in between. This CDR3 has 13 residues. CDR1 and CDR2 from the germline V gene are SQVTM and ANQGSEA. The CDR3 sequence is CSVDRQGGGTQYF. The CDR3 region has the DNA TGCAGCGTTGACCGGCAAGGGGGAGGGACCCAGTACTTC.

This clonotype was counted a few times. With a much larger clone just one base away, this may be a read error. The rearrangement uses TRBV3-1 and TRBJ1-5; D call uncertain. V lost 0 bases and J 7 bases, leaving 4 bases between the germline ends. This CDR3 is 12 amino acids long. Germline loops: CDR1 LGHDT, CDR2 YNNKEL (reference sequence). This CDR3 is CASSQDEQPQHF. The CDR3 coding sequence is TGTGCCAGCAGCCAAGACGAACAGCCCCAGCATTTT.

This CDR3 reads CASSPKRQETQYF. The DNA of the CDR3 is TGTGCCAGCAGCCCGAAAAGACAAGAGACCCAGTACTTC. The genes are TRBV6-1 and TRBJ2-5; no definite D call. This CDR3 comprises 13 residues. V was shortened by 6 bases and J by 2 bases, with 10 bases between the two germline ends. Germline assignment: CDR1 MNHNS and CDR2 SASEGT.

This clonotype occurred many times. This chain links TRBV6-5 with TRBJ1-2; 7 bases match TRBD1. Germline-derived CDR1 and CDR2 are MNHEY and SVGAGI. The CDR3 extends over 15 amino acids. After removal of 0 bases from V and 6 bases from J, the junction contained 7 bases not matched to a gene. CDR3: CASSYSKITGDGYTF. The CDR3, as DNA: TGTGCCAGCAGTTACTCGAAGATAACAGGGGATGGCTACACCTTC.

This clonotype was counted between two and nine times. The chain couples TRBV12-3 or TRBV12-4 to TRBJ2-3, with a tentative D call TRBD1 (6 bases). V shed 6 bases and J shed 0 bases, with 13 bases lying between them. This CDR3 contains 15 residues. The CDR3 protein is CASRRTESSTDTQYF. As DNA, the CDR3 is TGTGCCAGCAGAAGGACAGAGTCTAGCACAGATACGCAGTATTTT.